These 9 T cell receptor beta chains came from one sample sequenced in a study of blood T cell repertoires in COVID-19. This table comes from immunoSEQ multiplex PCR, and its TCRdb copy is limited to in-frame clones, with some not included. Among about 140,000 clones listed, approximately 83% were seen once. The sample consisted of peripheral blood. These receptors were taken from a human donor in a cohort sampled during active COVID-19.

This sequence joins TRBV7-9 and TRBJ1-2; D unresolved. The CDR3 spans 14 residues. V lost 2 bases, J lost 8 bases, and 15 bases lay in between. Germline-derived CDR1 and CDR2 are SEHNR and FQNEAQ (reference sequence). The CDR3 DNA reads TGTGCCAGCAGCTTATCAGCGGAGGGTAGGGGCTACACCTTC. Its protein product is CASSLSAEGRGYTF.

As DNA, the CDR3 is TGTGCCAGCAGCTTCCGGACAGGGACGACGTACAATGAGCAGTTCTTC. Translation: CASSFRTGTTYNEQFF. The V gene is TRBV5-6, the J gene TRBJ2-1, with 8 bases lining up with TRBD1. Losses at the gene ends were 2 bases for V and 4 bases for J; bases not matched to a gene: 8. The CDR3 is made up of 16 amino acids. Germline CDR1 SGHDT, CDR2 YYEEEE.

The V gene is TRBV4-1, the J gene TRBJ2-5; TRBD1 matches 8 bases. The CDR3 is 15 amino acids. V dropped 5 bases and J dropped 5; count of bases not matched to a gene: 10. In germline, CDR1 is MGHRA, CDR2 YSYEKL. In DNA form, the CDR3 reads TGCGCCAGCAGCACTACCGGGACAGGCGGGGAGACCCAGTACTTC. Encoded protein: CASSTTGTGGETQYF.

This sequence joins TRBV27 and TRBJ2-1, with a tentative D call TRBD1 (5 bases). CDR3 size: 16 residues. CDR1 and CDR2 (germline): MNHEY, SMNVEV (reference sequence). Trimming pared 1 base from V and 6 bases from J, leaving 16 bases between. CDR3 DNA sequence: TGTGCCAGCAGTTTATTCTCGCAGGGCTTGGGCAATGAGCAGTTCTTC. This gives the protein CASSLFSQGLGNEQFF.

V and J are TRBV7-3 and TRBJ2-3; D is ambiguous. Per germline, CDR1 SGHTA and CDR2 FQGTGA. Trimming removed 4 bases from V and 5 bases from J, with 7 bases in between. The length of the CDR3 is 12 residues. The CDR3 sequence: CASSWAGDTQYF. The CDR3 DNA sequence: TGTGCCAGCAGCTGGGCCGGAGATACGCAGTATTTT. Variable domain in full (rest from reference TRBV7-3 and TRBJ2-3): GAGVSQTPSNKVTEKGKYVELRCDPISGHTALYWYRQSLGQGPEFLIYFQGTGAADDSGLPNDRFFAVRPEGSVSTLKIQRTERGDSAVYLCASSWAGDTQYFGPGTRLTVL.

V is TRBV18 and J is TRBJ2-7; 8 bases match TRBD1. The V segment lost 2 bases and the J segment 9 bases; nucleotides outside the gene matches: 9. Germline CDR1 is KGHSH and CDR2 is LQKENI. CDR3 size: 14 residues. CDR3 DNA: TGTGCCAGCTCACCAGGGACAGGCCATTTAGGGCAGTACTTC. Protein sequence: CASSPGTGHLGQYF.

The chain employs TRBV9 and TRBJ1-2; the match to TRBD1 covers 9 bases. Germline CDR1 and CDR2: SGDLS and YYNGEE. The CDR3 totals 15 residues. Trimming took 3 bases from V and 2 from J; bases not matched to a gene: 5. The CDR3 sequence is CASSGTGTGNYGYTF. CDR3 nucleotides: TGTGCCAGCAGCGGAACCGGGACAGGGAACTATGGCTACACCTTC. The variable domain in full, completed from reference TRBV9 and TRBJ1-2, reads DSGVTQTPKHLITATGQRVTLRCSPRSGDLSVYWYQQSLDQGLQFLIQYYNGEERAKGNILERFSAQQFPDLHSELNLSSLELGDSALYFCASSGTGTGNYGYTFGSGTRLTVV.

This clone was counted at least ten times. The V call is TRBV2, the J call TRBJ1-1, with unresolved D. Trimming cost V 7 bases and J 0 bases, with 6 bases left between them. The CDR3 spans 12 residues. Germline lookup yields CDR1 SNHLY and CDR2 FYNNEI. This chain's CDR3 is CASTRVNTEAFF. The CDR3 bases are TGTGCCAGCACCCGAGTGAACACTGAAGCTTTCTTT.

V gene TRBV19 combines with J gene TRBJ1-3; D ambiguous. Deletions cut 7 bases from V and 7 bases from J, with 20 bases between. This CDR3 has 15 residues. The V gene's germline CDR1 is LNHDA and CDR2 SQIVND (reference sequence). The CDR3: CASTPPRGKGNTIYF. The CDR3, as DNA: TGTGCCAGTACCCCCCCTCGGGGAAAGGGCAACACCATATATTTT.